The subject of this entry is one T cell receptor (beta chain). Its matching antigen is unknown. The sample originates from a study of shared clonotypes between healthy human individuals. Points from the study as a whole: Larger estimated richness was generally recorded for naive subsets relative to memory subsets.

J lost 5 bases, V lost 0 bases, and 4 bases had no gene match. This CDR3 has 16 amino acids. Germline V CDR1 and CDR2: KGHSH, LQKENI. The protocol was immunoSEQ multiplex PCR, while the TCRdb copy is restricted to in-frame clones and leaves out a portion. The profile shows 1.4 million or so clones, 98% of them singletons. Sample: naive CD4+ T cells sorted from blood. Subset defined: CD45RA+ positively selected. This sequence joins TRBV18 and TRBJ2-2, with 9 bases fitting TRBD1. The receptor's source is a man aged 25-45 years in good health. The CDR3 here is CASSPPTGGMTGELFF. CDR3 DNA sequence: TGTGCCAGCTCACCACCGACAGGGGGTATGACCGGGGAGCTGTTTTTT.